Given below is one T cell receptor (beta chain) in context. Using a J-beta primer mix together with a sample-barcoded 5' primer, a second PCR was run for about 6 to 12 cycles. A template-switch adaptor that had 12 random nucleotides put a tag on each cDNA molecule. TCRdb processed the 5' RACE reads anew with MiXCR; each CDR3 protein has one entry. This table has over 700,000 distinct CDR3 sequences, around a quarter appearing once. V dropped 5 bases and J dropped 11 bases, with 18 bases sitting between them. CDR3 length: 13 residues. From germline, CDR1 is MNHNY and CDR2 SVGAGI (reference sequence). The data were taken from a study of blood T cells in healthy people across ages. These same data were also listed under a study on T cells of mothers and their children. As reported in that work: In unrelated and related pairs, TCR recombination output is shaped in a similar way by thymic selection.

The sample was blood. The sequence derives from a boy younger than 18 in good health. The rearrangement joins TRBV6-6 to TRBJ2-5; a weak D match, TRBD1 (6 bases). CDR3 residues: CASSLGTSVEQYF. The CDR3 nucleotides read TGTGCCAGCAGTCTGGGGACATCCGTTGAGCAGTACTTC.